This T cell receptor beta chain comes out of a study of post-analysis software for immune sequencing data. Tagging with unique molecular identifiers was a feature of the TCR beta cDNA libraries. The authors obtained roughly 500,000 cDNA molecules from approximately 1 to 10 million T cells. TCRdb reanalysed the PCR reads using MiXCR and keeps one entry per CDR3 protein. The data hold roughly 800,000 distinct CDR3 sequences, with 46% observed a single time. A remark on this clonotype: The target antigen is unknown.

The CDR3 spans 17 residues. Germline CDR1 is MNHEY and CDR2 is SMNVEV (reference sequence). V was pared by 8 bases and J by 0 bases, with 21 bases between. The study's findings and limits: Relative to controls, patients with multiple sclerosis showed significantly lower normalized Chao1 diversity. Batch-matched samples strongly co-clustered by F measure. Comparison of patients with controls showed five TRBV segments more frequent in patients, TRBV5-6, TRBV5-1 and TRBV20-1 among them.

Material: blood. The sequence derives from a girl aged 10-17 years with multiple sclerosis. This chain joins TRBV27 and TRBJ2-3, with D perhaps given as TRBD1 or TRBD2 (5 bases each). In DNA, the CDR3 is TGTGCCAGCGGCTCCCCCTCGAGGTGGGGGAGCACAGATACGCAGTATTTT. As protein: CASGSPSRWGSTDTQYF.